Included here is one TCR beta chain sequence, with context. The antigen is not known. Distinct nucleotide sequences in the sample also encode this CDR3. Since all of the isolated RNA was reverse transcribed, expressed TCRB transcripts were what got sequenced. Only in-frame clones appear in the TCRdb table, and some are missing; sequencing was by immunoSEQ multiplex PCR. In the table there are about 650,000 clones, 9.5% to 15% of which are singletons. CDR1 is SGHDT and CDR2 is YYEEEE in the germline V gene. The CDR3 is 11 residues long. Between the trimmed V and J ends, which lost 0 bases and 6 bases, there was a span of 4 bases. The sample is drawn from a study of beta chain features in type 1 diabetes. Researchers reported sorting CD4+ naive, central memory, regulatory and stem cell-like memory cells via CD45RO/CCR7/CD25/CD127/CD95/CD27. The study's findings and limits: Resolution of whether HLA type affects TCRB rearrangement was not achieved here. Among all four CD4+ subsets, Type 1 diabetes patients had TCRB CDR3s that were moderately but significantly shorter.

This TCR was recovered from a man aged 30 to 39 with type 1 diabetes. The specimen sequenced was naive CD4+ T cells from blood. V usage is TRBV5-6 and J usage is TRBJ2-7; D remains unclear. The CDR3 DNA reads as TGTGCCAGCAGCTTGGCGGGCGAGCAGTACTTC. This gives the protein CASSLAGEQYF.